This T cell receptor (beta chain) was obtained from a study of cytomegalovirus exposure and HLA in healthy donors listed by TCRdb under 2017. Some background on the complete study: An earlier analysis of a few hundred of the donors reported approximately 280 Gb of sequence data and 117 million unique TCR beta sequences obtained from roughly 170 million T cells. A later genetic analysis took genome-wide SNP genotypes for about three fifths of the 666 donors and used that subset as a discovery cohort. The aim of the study was to test whether cataloging public T cell receptors could identify signatures of past pathogen exposure. The genetic ancestry cluster associated with self-reported Caucasian donors included roughly 84% of the 398 genotyped donors. In an earlier analysis of several hundred of the donors, high-throughput TCR beta sequencing was used to judge whether each TCR beta V gene segment behaved as functional or pseudogenic. Rather than using new phenotypic data, the later analysis identified candidate immune exposures from TCR beta sequences and from how often those sequences occurred across donors. All discovery cohort repertoires had been generated using a single sequencing platform. The study used immunosequencing to profile the T cell repertoires of several hundred subjects and linked those repertoires to cytomegalovirus serostatus. To study patterns of TCR occurrence, a later analysis re-analyzed previously published TCR beta repertoires from under 750 donors and added high-resolution HLA genotyping. The study combined high-throughput TCR immunosequencing, statistical association of individual TCRs with disease status, and machine learning to predict cytomegalovirus infection status. HLA typing covered class I and class II loci at four-digit resolution. Across 300 to 400 genotyped donors of the cohort, an average of 235,054 unique TCR beta nucleotide sequences per donor were sequenced, and roughly 20% of those sequences were non-productive. A separate validation cohort of 100 to 150 different subjects was used in addition to the approximately 700-subject first cohort. Roughly 300 gigabases of sequencing data and tens of millions of unique TCR sequences were included in an early release covering roughly 700 HLA-typed donors. Typing coverage differed by locus: A, B, C, DRB1 and DQB1 were typed in roughly 620-640 donors, DQA1 in approximately 520, DPA1 in some 610, and DPB1 in 450 to 490. Donor age, sex, ethnicity and CMV serostatus were compiled together with the repertoire data. About five DR-DQ haplotypes were handled as single units for association and clustering, since linkage in the cohort was strong. Broader findings and caveats from the paper: Correlated functional status among segregating V segments might reflect linkage disequilibrium, but an unknown experimental factor could not be ruled out. V-gene and J-gene trimming of TCR beta chains was associated with a missense DCLRE1C variant in a later genetic analysis, and the association was replicated in an independent cohort. Some IMGT-functional V segments, including TRBV6-2 and TRBV6-3, could not be distinguished by the 87-base-pair reads and were therefore excluded. Because HLA typing was unavailable for some donors at each locus, only the typed subset was used in association tests. Presence/absence analyses assumed roughly uniform sequencing depth across donors, an assumption that may not hold. Cytomegalovirus status was reported to be diagnosed by the classifier with high specificity and sensitivity in both the original and validation cohorts. In a later analysis, HLA-associated TCR beta chains showed more clonal expansion and lower generation probabilities than non-associated chains that were equally common. Most TCR sequences were seen in very few donors, while some public TCRs were found in many individuals. Specific HLA alleles were associated with 15,000 to 20,000 TCR beta sequences at a false discovery rate of 0.05 in a later analysis. According to the authors, the approach could potentially be generalized to other disease states and immunological phenotypes. A later analysis reported that several top co-occurrence clusters appeared linked to parvovirus B19, influenza, CMV and Epstein-Barr virus. According to a later genetic analysis, donors in an Asian-associated ancestry cluster had fewer N-insertions in productive TCRs than the approximately 630-donor mean. A later analysis found that most CMV-associated TCR beta chains appeared HLA-restricted, with HLA associations seemingly driven largely by CMV exposure. Broadly in line with IMGT annotations, most TCR beta V segments showed up in productive rearrangements about 87% or about 30% of the time in an earlier analysis of several hundred of the donors. A further reported finding was that TCR beta sequences accurately predicted the HLA-A and HLA-B alleles for most subjects in the first cohort. Immune exposure information for the cohort was limited to CMV serostatus. The earlier analysis of some 540 of the donors excluded about 16 rarely observed V segments, including chromosome 9 orphons, because counts were too low. In vitro tests confirmed that a few of the cytomegalovirus-associated TCR beta chains recognize cytomegalovirus antigens. A total of fewer than 200 TCR beta chains were listed by the study as associated with cytomegalovirus. This cohort had only TCR beta chains sequenced, and the lack of alpha or paired-chain data limited which features could be detected. A group of highly shared sequence variants was considered likely to be a technical artifact of the sequencing pipeline. When HLA alleles, especially DR and DQ, strongly co-occurred, attributing TCR associations to individual alleles was difficult. In a later analysis, TCR association rates were found to vary across HLA loci, with the most associated TCRs seen for DRB1 alleles and the fewest for HLA-C alleles.

The library came from the immunoSEQ multiplex PCR assay. For the multiplex PCR, a mixture combining 60 forward primers for TCR Vbeta segments and 13 reverse primers for TCR Jbeta segments was used. The CDR3 region of rearranged TCR beta genes was amplified from genomic DNA with a multiplex PCR assay. On the Illumina HiSeq System, the amplified TCR beta libraries were sequenced as 87-base-pair reads. Under the source paper's analysis protocol: Across the 640 or so repertoires, a later analysis counted approximately 83 million unique TCR beta chains, some 11 million of which were shared by at least two donors. Raw reads were error-corrected and collapsed into unique sequences by a nearest-neighbor algorithm in which closely related sequences were merged to remove PCR and sequencing errors. V, D and J gene segments were assigned by aligning CDR3 sequences to IMGT reference sequences. For a sequence to be retained, a match of at least six nucleotides was required to both a V gene segment and a J gene segment. Rearrangements were classified as productive when the CDR3 lacked stop codons and remained in frame with V and J, and all other rearrangements were classified as non-productive. CDR3 was defined by IMGT convention, running from the second conserved V-encoded cysteine to the conserved J-encoded phenylalanine. Sequences without an unambiguous match to a single V gene segment were excluded from the earlier analysis of over 500 of the donors. An earlier analysis of 587 of the donors classified V segments as functional when productive rearrangements were above 56.7% and as segregating when the standard deviation between donors was above 5%. A statistical classification framework was developed to diagnose cytomegalovirus status using the catalog of TCR beta chain sequences. A later analysis assigned V and J genes by comparing TCR nucleotide sequences with IMGT/GENE-DB human TR gene sequences. The TCRdist pipeline was used in a later analysis to assign CDR3 sequences and most-parsimonious VDJ recombination scenarios. In a later analysis, each TCR beta chain was defined by its CDR3 amino acid sequence together with its V-gene family, and reads lacking a unique V-gene family were excluded. To address suspected cross-contamination and a sequencing artifact, a later analysis removed several hundred highly shared, low-generation-probability nucleotide sequences. A later analysis calculated a clonal expansion index for each public chain from normalized within-repertoire ranks of inferred template counts. Generation probabilities in a later analysis came from a VDJ recombination model fitted to out-of-frame rearrangements, and those results were checked against IGoR. In a later analysis, TCR-TCR, TCR-HLA and TCR-CMV co-occurrence was scored with hypergeometric tests, and a repertoire-size bias correction was applied to TCR pairs. A later analysis estimated false discovery rates by permuting HLA or CMV assignments 20 times. A later analysis grouped co-occurring TCRs with DBSCAN, adding TCRdist sequence similarity when clustering within HLA-allele-positive subsets. For co-occurrence clustering, repertoires with fewer than 30,000 or more than 120,000 public chains were excluded, along with roughly 5 repertoires with anomalous nucleotide sharing. TCRdb holds this immuneACCESS table with in-frame rearrangements only. Some clones are missing; in checked studies, unresolved V genes explain under half, and the rest has no known cause. V, J and clone size are those of that table, while D and trimming were read from the DNA. In all, the sample holds around 180,000 clones, and 84% of those were seen once. Around 4.9% of the sample is held by the ten biggest clonotypes.

For this chain, trimming is 1 base at the V end and 13 bases at the J end, and the number of junction bases without a gene match is 3. Via the germline V gene, CDR1 is SGHTA and CDR2 FQGNSA. The CDR3 goes from the cysteine to the phenylalanine over 12 residues. Left in the record is the CDR3 DNA by itself, 36 bases read in frame from the first base. With respect to this clone: The antigen it recognizes is unknown. No clone much larger than this one lies a single base away; base qualities are absent.

The cohort comprised some 700 healthy bone marrow donors. At the time of sampling, all cohort members were nominally healthy, though unrecorded immune exposures were likely present. The donor tested CMV seropositive, placing the donor among the roughly 300 seropositive members of the cohort. A peripheral blood sample was collected from each donor, and TCR beta sequencing was performed on peripheral blood mononuclear cells. Genomic DNA extraction from the blood cell samples was performed with the Qiagen DNeasy Blood Extraction Kit. The rearranged segments are TRBV7-2 and TRBJ2-1, and TRBD2 aligns with 8 junction nucleotides. The sample was PBMCs. This receptor was obtained from a girl aged 5-17 years in good health and CMV-seropositive. The CDR3 protein is CASSLDAGGQFF. The nucleotide sequence reads as follows: TGTGCCAGCAGCTTAGATGCGGGGGGACAGTTCTTC.